These T cell receptor beta chains were read from a single sample in a study of CD8 T cells in ankylosing spondylitis. From the 5' RACE reads, TCRdb called clonotypes with MiXCR, one entry per CDR3 protein. The table has 150,000 to 200,000 distinct CDR3 sequences, more than 9% seen once. The sample consisted of blood, either unsorted or a sorted T cell fraction (not recorded which). The receptors here all came from a male donor with ankylosing spondylitis or in good health (not recorded which). CDR3s include the opening cysteine and the closing phenylalanine or tryptophan. Each record gives: J gene, V gene, D gene, clone size, CDR3 DNA, CDR3 protein. D genes are given only for firm matches. Not every row has a clone size; where given, it reads once, few, many or a size class.

TRBJ1-1,TRBV18,.,few,TGTGCCAGCTCACGCTCGGGACAGAACACTGAAGCTTTCTTT,CASSRSGQNTEAFF
TRBJ2-1,TRBV20-1,TRBD2,.,TGCAGTGCTAGATTAGGACTAGCGAACTCCTACAATGAGCAGTTCTTC,CSARLGLANSYNEQFF
TRBJ1-1,TRBV5-1,.,many,TGCGCCAGCAGCTGGAACCCTTCAATGAACACTGAAGCTTTCTTT,CASSWNPSMNTEAFF
TRBJ2-2,TRBV29-1,.,many,TGCAGCGTTGGTTTTGTCGGGGGTACCGGGGAGCTGTTTTTT,CSVGFVGGTGELFF
TRBJ1-1,TRBV5-1,.,many,TGCGCCAGCAGCTTTTCCCCTACAGGCCAAGGGACTGAAGCTTTCTTT,CASSFSPTGQGTEAFF
TRBJ2-5,TRBV20-1,TRBD2,few,TGCAGTGCTAGGCATCGGCGGGAGAGGGGAGAGACCCAGTACTTC,CSARHRRERGETQYF
TRBJ2-7,TRBV12-3/TRBV12-4,.,few,TGTGCCAGCAGTTTCCAGGCCCAGGCCTACGAGCAGTACTTC,CASSFQAQAYEQYF
TRBJ1-1,TRBV7-2,TRBD1,few,TGTGCCAGCAGCGACAGGACAGGGGCGGTCGCTGAAGCTTTCTTT,CASSDRTGAVAEAFF
TRBJ2-2,TRBV2,.,few,TGTGCCAGCAAGAACACCGGGGAGCTGTTTTTT,CASKNTGELFF
TRBJ2-7,TRBV7-2,.,few,TGTGCCAGCAGCTTCGACACCCAGGAGTACGAGCAGTACTTC,CASSFDTQEYEQYF
TRBJ1-2,TRBV5-1,.,few,TGCGCCAGCAGCTTGGAGGGCAGGGAGGTTGGCGACACCTTC,CASSLEGREVGDTF
TRBJ1-1,TRBV5-5,.,many,TGTGCCAGCAGCTTGCCTCCAGGGCTACATAACACTGAAGCTTTCTTT,CASSLPPGLHNTEAFF
TRBJ2-7,TRBV7-9,.,few,TGTGCTAGCCTGGTAGCGATAGGCGAGCAGTACTTC,CASLVAIGEQYF
TRBJ1-1,TRBV10-3,.,many,TGTGCCATCAGTGAGTCGGGCCCGAAGACGAACACTGAAGCTTTCTTT,CAISESGPKTNTEAFF
TRBJ1-6,TRBV11-2,.,many,TGTGCCAGCAGCTTAGGATTGGTGGGAAATTCACCCCTCCACTTT,CASSLGLVGNSPLHF
TRBJ2-2,TRBV2,.,few,TGTGCCAGCAGTGGACAGTCCTCTCTCGGGGAGCTGTTTTTT,CASSGQSSLGELFF
TRBJ2-4,TRBV29-1,.,many,TGCAGCGTTGAGGATCCGGGCTCTCAACTATCCAAAAACATTCAGTACTTC,CSVEDPGSQLSKNIQYF
TRBJ1-1,TRBV3-1,TRBD1,many,TGTGCCAGCAGCCGAGGACAGGGTGGTACTGAAGCTTTCTTT,CASSRGQGGTEAFF
TRBJ1-2,TRBV5-1,TRBD1,many,TGCGCCAGTTCTCCTGGGACAGCCAACTATGGCTACACCTTC,CASSPGTANYGYTF
TRBJ1-2,TRBV20-1,.,many,TGCAGTGCTACCCTGGCGGGGCGCGAGGACTATGGCTACACCTTC,CSATLAGREDYGYTF
TRBJ1-2,TRBV5-7,.,.,TGTGCCAGCAGCTTGTTTAAAGGGGCACAGGGCGTCCATGGCTACACCTTC,CASSLFKGAQGVHGYTF
TRBJ2-1,TRBV5-1,.,many,TGCGCCAGCAGCTCGGCTGGCGGTACATTCAATGAGCAGTTCTTC,CASSSAGGTFNEQFF
TRBJ2-1,TRBV20-1,TRBD2,many,TGCAGTGCTCCTCGCCTAGCGGGAACGTACAATGAGCAGTTCTTC,CSAPRLAGTYNEQFF
TRBJ2-2,TRBV28,.,many,TGTGCCAGCAGTTTACCGAGCGGGGGGGAGCTGTTTTTT,CASSLPSGGELFF
TRBJ2-1,TRBV24-1,.,many,TGTGCCACCAGTGATTCACCAACAGGAGACCAACTCTACAATGAGCAGTTCTTC,CATSDSPTGDQLYNEQFF
TRBJ2-7,TRBV5-1,.,many,TGCGCCAGCAGCTTGGAGGAAGGAACCTACGAGCAGTACTTC,CASSLEEGTYEQYF
TRBJ2-7,TRBV7-2,.,few,TGTGCCAGCAGGCAGGGGAGTGGCTACGAGCAGTACTTC,CASRQGSGYEQYF
TRBJ2-7,TRBV10-3,TRBD1,many,TGTGCCATCAGTGACCGGGACAGATCCTACGAGCAGTACTTC,CAISDRDRSYEQYF
TRBJ1-2,TRBV12-3/TRBV12-4,.,many,TGTGCCAGCAGCGGGGGGTTAAAGACCTATGGCTACACCTTC,CASSGGLKTYGYTF
TRBJ2-7,TRBV3-1,.,many,TGTGCCAGCAGCCGGGGGGGCACGTACGAGCAGTACTTC,CASSRGGTYEQYF
TRBJ1-2,TRBV6-1,TRBD1,.,TGTGCCAGCAGTGGGGAACCCGGGACAGGGCGTTCCTATGGCTACACCTTC,CASSGEPGTGRSYGYTF
TRBJ2-3,TRBV20-1,.,many,TGCAGTGCTAGTGGAACCTTAGAGGGGCCCGAAAGCACAGATACGCAGTATTTT,CSASGTLEGPESTDTQYF
TRBJ1-2,TRBV15,.,many,TGTGCCACCAGCAGAGATCCGGGGAACTATGGCTACACCTTC,CATSRDPGNYGYTF
TRBJ2-7,TRBV20-1,.,many,TGCAGTGCTAGAGCCACCAGGGGATCCTCCTACGAGCAGTACTTC,CSARATRGSSYEQYF
TRBJ2-1,TRBV15,.,many,TGTGCCACCAGCACTACCGGGAATTACAATGAGCAGTTCTTC,CATSTTGNYNEQFF
TRBJ1-5,TRBV6-1,.,.,TGTGCCAGCGCCCAGGCTCAGGTCGGCAATCAGCCCCAGCATTTT,CASAQAQVGNQPQHF
TRBJ1-1,TRBV5-1,.,many,TGCGCCAGCAGCGGCGCTGGGGGGAGCACTGAAGCTTTCTTT,CASSGAGGSTEAFF
TRBJ1-4,TRBV18,.,many,TGTGCCAGCTCACCAGGGTTGGGAGAAAAACTGTTTTTT,CASSPGLGEKLFF
TRBJ1-1,TRBV6-5,TRBD1,many,TGTGCCAGCAGTTACCCGGGACAGGGGGACACTGAAGCTTTCTTT,CASSYPGQGDTEAFF
TRBJ2-5,TRBV5-1,.,many,TGCGCCAGCTGTCTGGGGGCTATTCAAGAGACCCAGTACTTC,CASCLGAIQETQYF
TRBJ2-3,TRBV5-1,TRBD2,many,TGCGCCAGCAGCCCTGGGACTAGCGGGAGGGCGCAGGGAGATACGCAGTATTTT,CASSPGTSGRAQGDTQYF
TRBJ2-2,TRBV24-1,TRBD1,many,TGTGCCACCAGTGATCCGACAGGGGGGTCCGGGGAGCTGTTTTTT,CATSDPTGGSGELFF
TRBJ2-1,TRBV2,TRBD2,.,TGTGCCAGGGGGGGGGAGGGCTCCTACAATGAGCAGTTCTTC,CARGGEGSYNEQFF
TRBJ1-5,TRBV7-2,.,many,TGTGCCAGCAGCTTAGCGTTCTCCACTCCCCAGCATTTT,CASSLAFSTPQHF
TRBJ2-1,TRBV3-1,.,many,TGTGCCAGCAGCCATTCGCTCAGATACACCTACAATGAGCAGTTCTTC,CASSHSLRYTYNEQFF
TRBJ2-7,TRBV19,.,.,TGTGCCAGTAGTATTCAGGCGGACAGAGGCTACGAGCAGTACTTC,CASSIQADRGYEQYF